Sequencing of this T cell receptor (beta chain) was carried out in a study of blood T cell repertoires in COVID-19. Study at large: T cells, B-cell-depleted T cells, or PBMCs provided the cDNA or gDNA that served as material.

The method was immunoSEQ multiplex PCR; TCRdb's version includes in-frame clones alone and lacks a portion of them. The sample lists around 180,000 clones, approximately 85% occurring once. Germline lookup yields CDR1 ENHRY and CDR2 SYGVKD. The V gene lost 0 bases and the J gene lost 0 bases, with 6 bases spanning the gap. This CDR3 is built from 15 residues. The chain joins TRBV10-3 to TRBJ1-3; D gene unclear. The sequenced sample consisted of peripheral blood. This clonotype was obtained from a woman aged 80 or over with acute or convalescent COVID-19. The CDR3 spells CAISESGISGNTIYF. CDR3 in DNA: TGTGCCATCAGTGAGTCGGGCATCTCTGGAAACACCATATATTTT.